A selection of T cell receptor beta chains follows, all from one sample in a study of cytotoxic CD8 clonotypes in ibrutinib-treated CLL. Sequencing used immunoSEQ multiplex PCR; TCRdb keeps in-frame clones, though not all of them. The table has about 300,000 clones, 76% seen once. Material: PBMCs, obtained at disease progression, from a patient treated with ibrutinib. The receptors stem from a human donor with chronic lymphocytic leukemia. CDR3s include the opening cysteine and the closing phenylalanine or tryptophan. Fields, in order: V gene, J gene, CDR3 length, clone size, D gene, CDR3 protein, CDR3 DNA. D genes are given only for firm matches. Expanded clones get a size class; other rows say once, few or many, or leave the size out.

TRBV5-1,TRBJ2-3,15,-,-,CASSLEGTRGRTQYF,TGCGCCAGCAGCTTGGAAGGGACTAGGGGGCGTACGCAGTATTTT
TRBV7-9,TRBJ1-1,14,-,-,CASSRRQVVTEAFF,TGTGCCAGCAGCCGTAGACAGGTCGTCACTGAAGCTTTCTTT
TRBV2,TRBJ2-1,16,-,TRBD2,CASTMEAGGPGNEQFF,TGTGCCAGCACCATGGAGGCGGGGGGTCCGGGGAATGAGCAGTTCTTC
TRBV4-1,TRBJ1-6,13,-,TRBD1,CASSQGQGSPLHF,TGCGCCAGCAGCCAAGGACAGGGGTCACCCCTCCACTTT
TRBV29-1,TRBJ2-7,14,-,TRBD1,CSVVETGGTYEQYF,TGCAGCGTTGTCGAAACAGGGGGGACCTACGAGCAGTACTTC
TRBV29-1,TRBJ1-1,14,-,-,CSAGTHVENTEAFF,TGCAGCGCCGGGACCCACGTGGAGAACACTGAAGCTTTCTTT
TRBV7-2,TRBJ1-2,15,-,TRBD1,CASSHRQGANYGYTF,TGTGCCAGCAGCCATCGGCAGGGGGCTAACTATGGCTACACCTTC
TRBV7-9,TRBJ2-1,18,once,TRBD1,CASSLHPGQGSSYNEQFF,TGTGCCAGCAGCTTACACCCGGGACAGGGGTCCTCCTACAATGAGCAGTTCTTC
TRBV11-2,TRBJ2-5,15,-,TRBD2,CASKGAGGLKETQYF,TGTGCCAGCAAAGGAGCGGGGGGCCTTAAAGAGACCCAGTACTTC
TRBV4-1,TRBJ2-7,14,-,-,CASSQESGVSEQYF,TGCGCCAGCAGCCAGGAATCAGGGGTGAGCGAGCAGTACTTC
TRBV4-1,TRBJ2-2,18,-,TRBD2,CASSQDRGLAQNTGELFF,TGCGCCAGCAGCCAAGATCGGGGACTAGCGCAAAACACCGGGGAGCTGTTTTTT
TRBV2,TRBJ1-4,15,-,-,CASSDLPSTNEKLFF,TGTGCCAGCAGTGACCTCCCCTCAACTAATGAAAAACTGTTTTTT
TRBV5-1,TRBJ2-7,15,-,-,CASSLGGEFVYEQYF,TGCGCCAGCAGCCTCGGAGGGGAGTTTGTCTACGAGCAGTACTTC
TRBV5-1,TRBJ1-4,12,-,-,CASSLGGEKLFF,TGCGCCAGCAGCTTGGGGGGTGAAAAACTGTTTTTT
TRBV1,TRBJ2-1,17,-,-,CTSSLAGPRSSYNEQFF,TGCACCAGCAGCCTAGCGGGGCCCCGTAGCTCCTACAATGAGCAGTTCTTC
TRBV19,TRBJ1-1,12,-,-,CASIDPRAEAFF,TGTGCCAGTATCGACCCGAGGGCTGAAGCTTTCTTT
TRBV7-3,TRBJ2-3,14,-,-,CASSPRGLTDTQYF,TGTGCCAGCAGCCCACGGGGCCTCACAGATACGCAGTATTTT
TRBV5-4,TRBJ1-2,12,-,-,CASSLTEYGYTF,TGTGCCAGCAGCTTGACCGAATATGGCTACACCTTC
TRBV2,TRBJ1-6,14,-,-,CASRGARGYSPLHF,TGTGCCAGCAGGGGGGCCAGGGGCTACTCACCCCTCCACTTT
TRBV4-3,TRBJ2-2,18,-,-,CASSQDLRDLPNTGELFF,TGCGCCAGCAGCCAAGATCTGAGGGATCTCCCGAACACCGGGGAGCTGTTTTTT
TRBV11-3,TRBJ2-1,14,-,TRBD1,CASSYGTGGSEQFF,TGTGCCAGCAGCTACGGGACAGGGGGCAGTGAGCAGTTCTTC
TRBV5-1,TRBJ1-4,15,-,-,CASSLKGGTNEKLFF,TGCGCCAGCAGCTTGAAGGGTGGTACTAATGAAAAACTGTTTTTT
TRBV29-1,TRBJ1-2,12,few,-,CSVVRGNYGYTF,TGCAGCGTTGTTCGGGGTAACTATGGCTACACCTTC
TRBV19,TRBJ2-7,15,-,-,CASRDAGTAAYEQYF,TGTGCCAGTAGGGACGCGGGGACGGCAGCCTACGAGCAGTACTTC
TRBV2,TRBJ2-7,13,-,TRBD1,CASMTGFSYEQYF,TGTGCCAGCATGACAGGGTTTTCCTACGAGCAGTACTTC
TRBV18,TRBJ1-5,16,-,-,CASSPAKMLSNQPQHF,TGTGCCAGCTCACCAGCCAAAATGCTTAGCAATCAGCCCCAGCATTTT
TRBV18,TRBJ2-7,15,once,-,CASSPGGPSIYEQYF,TGTGCCAGCTCACCAGGGGGGCCCTCCATCTACGAGCAGTACTTC
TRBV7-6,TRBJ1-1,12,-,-,CASSLYPPATFF,TGTGCCAGCAGCTTATATCCCCCGGCAACTTTCTTT
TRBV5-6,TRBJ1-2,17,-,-,CASSLLTRAGGLYGYTF,TGTGCCAGCAGCTTGTTGACCCGGGCGGGCGGACTCTACGGCTACACCTTC
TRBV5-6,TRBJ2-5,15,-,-,CASSDLTTSSETQYF,TGTGCCAGCAGCGACCTCACGACTAGTAGTGAGACCCAGTACTTC
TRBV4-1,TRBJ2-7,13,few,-,CASSQGPAGEQYF,TGCGCCAGCAGCCAAGGTCCGGCGGGGGAGCAGTACTTC
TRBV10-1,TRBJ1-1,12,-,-,CASSEDQTEAFF,TGCGCCAGCAGTGAGGATCAGACTGAAGCTTTCTTT
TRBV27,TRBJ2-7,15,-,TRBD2,CASSLSASGSREQYF,TGTGCCAGCAGTTTATCGGCTAGCGGGAGCAGGGAGCAGTACTTC
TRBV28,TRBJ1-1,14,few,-,CASRNYQMNTEAFF,TGTGCCAGCAGAAATTATCAGATGAACACTGAAGCTTTCTTT
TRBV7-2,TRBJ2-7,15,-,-,CASTASGWRDYEQYF,TGTGCCAGCACCGCATCTGGTTGGCGGGACTACGAGCAGTACTTC
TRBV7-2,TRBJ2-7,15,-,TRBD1,CASSLAGQGTYEQYF,TGTGCCAGCAGCTTAGCCGGACAGGGGACCTACGAGCAGTACTTC
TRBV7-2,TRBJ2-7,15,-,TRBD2,CASSLVSGGTYEQYF,TGTGCCAGCAGCTTAGTTAGCGGGGGGACCTACGAGCAGTACTTC
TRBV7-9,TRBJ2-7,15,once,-,CASSLPQGQSDEQYF,TGTGCCAGCAGCTTACCCCAAGGACAAAGCGACGAGCAGTACTTC
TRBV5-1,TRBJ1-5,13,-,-,CASSTYTGQPQHF,TGCGCCAGCAGCACGTATACAGGTCAGCCCCAGCATTTT
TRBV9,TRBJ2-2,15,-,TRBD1,CASSLRQGGTGELFF,TGTGCCAGCAGCCTACGACAGGGGGGTACCGGGGAGCTGTTTTTT
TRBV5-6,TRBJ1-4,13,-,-,CASSRGTTEKLFF,TGTGCCAGCAGCAGGGGGACGACTGAAAAACTGTTTTTT
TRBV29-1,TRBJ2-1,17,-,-,CSVFQPSGASSYNEQFF,TGCAGCGTTTTCCAGCCCAGCGGTGCTAGCTCCTACAATGAGCAGTTCTTC
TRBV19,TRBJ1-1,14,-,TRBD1,CASSIGQGNTEAFF,TGTGCCAGTAGTATAGGACAGGGCAACACTGAAGCTTTCTTT
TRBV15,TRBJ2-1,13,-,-,CATSREQNNEQFF,TGTGCCACCAGCAGAGAACAGAACAATGAGCAGTTCTTC
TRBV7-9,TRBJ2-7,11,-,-,CASSLADEQYF,TGTGCCAGCAGCTTAGCGGACGAGCAGTACTTC